This T cell receptor (beta chain) is drawn from a study of T cells after yellow fever vaccination. Study conclusions and caveats: Reappearing after the booster were most of the clones from primary vaccination (around 96% CD4, 85% to 90% CD8).

5'RACE template switching produced TCR cDNA carrying a universal primer site and UMIs. From the 5' RACE reads, TCRdb called clonotypes with MiXCR, one entry per CDR3 protein. The sample contains some 70,000 distinct CDR3 sequences, 6.5% of which appear only once. The CDR3 has 17 amino acids. CDR1 is LNHNV and CDR2 is YYDKDF in the germline V gene (reference sequence). The ends lost 0 bases at V and 3 bases at J; junction bases unmatched: 5. This clonotype was seen a few times. The antigen remains undetermined. This sequence joins TRBV15 and TRBJ2-1; TRBD2 aligns across 10 bases. The sequences come from CD8+ T cells sorted from PBMCs, collected about 41 days after the first yellow fever vaccination. This TCR was sampled from a man aged 18 to 29 who received the YFV17D yellow fever vaccine. The CDR3 is CATSRDLAGGLYNEQFF. The CDR3 DNA reads as TGTGCCACCAGCAGAGATTTAGCGGGGGGCCTCTACAATGAGCAGTTCTTC.